This entry is about one T cell receptor beta chain. The data are from a study of cytomegalovirus exposure and HLA in healthy donors. The PCR had 60 Vbeta and 13 Jbeta primers. Produced via immunoSEQ multiplex PCR; TCRdb's table is partial and in-frame only. The data show about 56,000 clones, roughly 80% seen once. The CDR3 length is 14 residues. Germline V gene lookup returns CDR1 SEHNR and CDR2 FQNEAQ (reference sequence). V lost 8 bases and J lost 3; bases outside the gene matches: 6. The sequenced sample was PBMCs. This receptor was taken from a middle-aged man in good health and CMV-seronegative. This chain uses TRBV7-9 with TRBJ1-2, with TRBD1 identical over 10 bases. The CDR3 nucleotides read TGTGCCAGCGCGAAAGGGACAGGGGACTATGGCTACACCTTC. Amino acids: CASAKGTGDYGYTF.